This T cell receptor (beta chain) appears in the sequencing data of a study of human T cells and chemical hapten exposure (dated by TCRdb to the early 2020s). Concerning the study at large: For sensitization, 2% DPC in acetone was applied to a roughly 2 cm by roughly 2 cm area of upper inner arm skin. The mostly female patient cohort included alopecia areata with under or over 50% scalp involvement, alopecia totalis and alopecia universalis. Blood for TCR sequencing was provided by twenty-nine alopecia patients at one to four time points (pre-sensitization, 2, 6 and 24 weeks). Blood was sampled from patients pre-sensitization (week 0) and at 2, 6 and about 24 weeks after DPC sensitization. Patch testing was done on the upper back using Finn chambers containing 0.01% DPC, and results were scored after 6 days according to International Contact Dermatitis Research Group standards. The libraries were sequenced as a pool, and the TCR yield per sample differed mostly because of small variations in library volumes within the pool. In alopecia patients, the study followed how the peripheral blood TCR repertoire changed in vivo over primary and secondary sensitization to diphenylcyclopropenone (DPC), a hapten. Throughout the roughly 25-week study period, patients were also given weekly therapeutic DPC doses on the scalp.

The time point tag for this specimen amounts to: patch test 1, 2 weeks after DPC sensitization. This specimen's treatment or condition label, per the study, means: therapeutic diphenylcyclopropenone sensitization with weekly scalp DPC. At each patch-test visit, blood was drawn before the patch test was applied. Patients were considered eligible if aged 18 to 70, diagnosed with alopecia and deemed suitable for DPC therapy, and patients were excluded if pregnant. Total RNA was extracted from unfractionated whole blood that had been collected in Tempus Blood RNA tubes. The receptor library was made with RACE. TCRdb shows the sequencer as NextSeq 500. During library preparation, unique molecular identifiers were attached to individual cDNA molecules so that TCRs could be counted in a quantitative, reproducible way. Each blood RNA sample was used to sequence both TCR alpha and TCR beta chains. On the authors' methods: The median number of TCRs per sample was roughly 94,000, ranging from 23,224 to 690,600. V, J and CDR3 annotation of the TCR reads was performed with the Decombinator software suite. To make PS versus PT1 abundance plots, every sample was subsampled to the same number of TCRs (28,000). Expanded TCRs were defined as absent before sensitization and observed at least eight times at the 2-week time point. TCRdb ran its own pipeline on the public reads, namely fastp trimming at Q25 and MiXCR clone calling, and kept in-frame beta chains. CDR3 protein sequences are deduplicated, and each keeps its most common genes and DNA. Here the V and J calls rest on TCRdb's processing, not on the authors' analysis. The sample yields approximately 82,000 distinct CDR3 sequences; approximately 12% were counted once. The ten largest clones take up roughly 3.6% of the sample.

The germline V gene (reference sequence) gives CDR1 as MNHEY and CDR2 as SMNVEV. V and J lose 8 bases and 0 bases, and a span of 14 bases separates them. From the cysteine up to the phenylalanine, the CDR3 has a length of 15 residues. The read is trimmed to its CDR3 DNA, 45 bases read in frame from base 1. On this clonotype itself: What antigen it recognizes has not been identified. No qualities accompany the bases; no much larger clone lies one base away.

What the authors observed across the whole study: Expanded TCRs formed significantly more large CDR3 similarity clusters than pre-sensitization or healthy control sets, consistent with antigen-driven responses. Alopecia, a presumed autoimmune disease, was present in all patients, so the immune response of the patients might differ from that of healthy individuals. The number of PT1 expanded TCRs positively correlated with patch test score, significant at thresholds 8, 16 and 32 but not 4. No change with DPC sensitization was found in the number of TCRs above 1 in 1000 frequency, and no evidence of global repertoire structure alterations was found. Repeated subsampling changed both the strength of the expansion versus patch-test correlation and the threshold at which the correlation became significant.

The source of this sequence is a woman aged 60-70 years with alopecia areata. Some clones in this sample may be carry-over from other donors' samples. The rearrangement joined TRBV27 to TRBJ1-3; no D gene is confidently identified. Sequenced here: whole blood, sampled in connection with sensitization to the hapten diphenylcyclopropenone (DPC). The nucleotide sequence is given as TGTGCCAGCCGCCAAGACTGGAGCTCTGGAAACACCATATATTTT. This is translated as CASRQDWSSGNTIYF.